The clone carrying this TCR beta chain was detected only a few times. Its antigen is not identified. These data originate in a study of beta chain features in type 1 diabetes. This CDR3 has 19 residues. The junction had 12 bases not matched to a gene; V was cut back by 3 bases and J by 1 base. Germline V gives CDR1 LNHNV, CDR2 YYDKDF (reference sequence). Expressed TCRB transcripts got sequenced, as all isolated RNA was reverse transcribed. For naive, central memory and regulatory T cell samples, reads averaged around 3.6 million. Data came from immunoSEQ multiplex PCR; TCRdb stores just in-frame clones and leaves some out. Of over 300,000 clones listed, less than 9.5% are singletons. General observations from the study: cDNA-based reads could over-represent cells with high TCR expression.

This sequence joins TRBV15 and TRBJ2-6; 7 bases agree with TRBD1. The receptor's source is a woman aged 18-29 years in good health. Input material: central memory CD4+ T cells from blood. CDR3 coding DNA: TGTGCCACCAGCAGGGTACCCGGGACAGCGAGTTCTGGGGCCAACGTCCTGACTTTC. Translation gives CATSRVPGTASSGANVLTF.